The 20 T cell receptor beta chains presented below share a single source sample, sequenced in a study of T cell responses to AZD1222 COVID-19 vaccine (dated by TCRdb to about 2021). Libraries were built with the immunoSEQ multiplex PCR assay. Here the immuneACCESS table is served through TCRdb, limited to in-frame sequences with V and J called. Missing clones are a known gap in these copies; in checked studies unresolved V genes cover under half, and the rest lacks a known reason. The sample has approximately 170,000 clones on record, 85% to 95% of them singletons. Clones ranked in the top ten supply 4% to 5.5% of the sample. Per the publication, the time point label means: about 28 days (+/-7) after the second vaccine dose. The sample in question was peripheral blood, obtained 28 days after the second AZD1222 dose. The receptors here all came from an adult who received the AZD1222 COVID-19 vaccine.

The rearrangement uses TRBV2 and TRBJ2-1, with no clear D. Trimming left V 8 bases short and J 8 bases short, with 10 bases between. Germline loops: CDR1 SNHLY, CDR2 FYNNEI. The CDR3 spans 11 residues. In DNA, the CDR3 is TGTGCCAGCCGGACCGGGTATGAGCAGTTCTTC. Encoded protein: CASRTGYEQFF.

This clone was detected a few times. V gene TRBV6-4 combines with J gene TRBJ2-1; D is tentatively TRBD1 or TRBD2 (5 bases each). The CDR3 is made up of 16 amino acids. Germline CDR1 is MRHNA and CDR2 is SNTAGT. V lost 4 bases and J lost 5, with 18 bases in between. The CDR3, as DNA: TGTGCCAGCAGTGGCCTTCCCGGGACCCAACACAATGAGCAGTTCTTC. It is translated as CASSGLPGTQHNEQFF.

V gene TRBV5-1 combines with J gene TRBJ2-7; the match to TRBD2 covers 7 bases. The CDR3 loop spans 15 amino acids. CDR1 and CDR2 (germline): SGHRS, YFSETQ. The ends lost 3 bases at V and 1 base at J; junction bases unmatched: 7. The CDR3 spells CASSYTAGRSYEQYF. The CDR3, as DNA: TGCGCCAGCAGCTACACAGCGGGAAGATCCTACGAGCAGTACTTC.

The V gene is TRBV7-9, the J gene TRBJ2-1; unclear D gene. The V gene lost 1 base and the J gene lost 4 bases, with 8 bases spanning the gap. Germline assignment: CDR1 SEHNR and CDR2 FQNEAQ (reference sequence). This CDR3 has 14 amino acids. CDR3: CASSLVGIYNEQFF. The CDR3, as DNA: TGTGCCAGCAGCTTAGTTGGGATATACAATGAGCAGTTCTTC. Together with reference TRBV7-9 and TRBJ2-1, the CDR3 gives the full variable domain: DTGVSQNPRHKITKRGQNVTFRCDPISEHNRLYWYRQTLGQGPEFLTYFQNEAQLEKSRLLSDRFSAERPKGSFSTLEIQRTEQGDSAMYLCASSLVGIYNEQFFGPGTRLTVL.

The chain carries TRBV9 and TRBJ2-5; D unclear. The V and J ends lost 3 bases and 6 bases respectively, with 15 bases between them. The CDR3 is 14 amino acids. Germline V gene data show CDR1 as SGDLS and CDR2 as YYNGEE. CDR3 amino acids: CASSEGPPVKTQYF. The CDR3 DNA follows: TGTGCCAGCAGCGAGGGCCCCCCTGTAAAGACCCAGTACTTC. The whole variable domain, remainder taken from reference TRBV9 and TRBJ2-5, is DSGVTQTPKHLITATGQRVTLRCSPRSGDLSVYWYQQSLDQGLQFLIQYYNGEERAKGNILERFSAQQFPDLHSELNLSSLELGDSALYFCASSEGPPVKTQYFGPGTRLLVL.

The chain carries TRBV10-1 and TRBJ2-7; 13 positions agree with TRBD2. J lost 6 bases, V lost 6 bases, and 8 bases had no gene match. The V gene's germline CDR1 is WNHNN and CDR2 SYGVQD (reference sequence). The CDR3 loop spans 15 amino acids. The CDR3 loop reads CASSATSGRAGEQYF. CDR3 bases: TGCGCCAGCAGCGCAACTAGCGGGAGGGCCGGCGAGCAGTACTTC.

The V and J genes are TRBV6-2 or TRBV6-3 and TRBJ2-1; TRBD2 matches 12 bases. Germline CDR1 is MNHEY and CDR2 is SVGEGT. Trimming at V came to 0 bases and at J to 6 bases, leaving 9 bases not matched to a gene. The CDR3 runs to 18 residues. CDR3 loop: CASSYSASGRALANEQFF. The CDR3 DNA sequence: TGTGCCAGCAGTTACTCGGCTAGCGGGAGGGCCTTGGCCAATGAGCAGTTCTTC.

V is TRBV7-9 and J is TRBJ2-7; 9 nucleotides agree with TRBD2. The CDR3 consists of 16 residues. After removal of 3 bases from V and 5 bases from J, the junction contained 11 bases not matched to a gene. CDR1 and CDR2 from the germline V gene are SEHNR and FQNEAQ (reference sequence). The CDR3 is CASSLSGLAPLDEQYF. The CDR3 DNA is TGTGCCAGCAGCTTGTCGGGACTAGCCCCATTGGACGAGCAGTACTTC.

This clone was observed a single time. The J gene is TRBJ2-1, the V gene TRBV7-3; a possible D gene is TRBD1 (5 bases). CDR1 and CDR2 (germline): SGHTA, FQGTGA. The CDR3 sequence is 13 residues long. V was clipped by 1 base and J by 9 bases, with 10 bases between them. The CDR3 DNA reads as TGTGCCAGCAGCTTAATGGGTAGGGGTGAGCAGTTCTTC. This codes for CASSLMGRGEQFF. The variable domain in full, with the rest retrieved from reference TRBV7-3 and TRBJ2-1, is GAGVSQTPSNKVTEKGKYVELRCDPISGHTALYWYRQSLGQGPEFLIYFQGTGAADDSGLPNDRFFAVRPEGSVSTLKIQRTERGDSAVYLCASSLMGRGEQFFGPGTRLTVL.

The rearrangement links TRBV9 to TRBJ2-7; D perhaps matches TRBD2 (5 bases). Looked up from germline, CDR1 is SGDLS and CDR2 is YYNGEE. The V end was cut by 0 bases, the J end by 5 bases, with 12 bases between. The CDR3 extends over 14 amino acids. The CDR3: CASSVGWLADEQYF. The CDR3 coding sequence is TGTGCCAGCAGCGTAGGTTGGCTAGCTGACGAGCAGTACTTC.

Note on this clone: Sequence at one end of the junction differs from germline and may be a read error. V gene TRBV28 combines with J gene TRBJ1-1; unclear D gene. Germline assignment: CDR1 MDHEN and CDR2 SYDVKM. The length of the CDR3 is 13 residues. The CDR3 DNA is TGTGCCAGCAGTTCAGCAGGAAACAGTGAAGCTTTCTTT. Translation gives CASSSAGNSEAFF.

The V gene is TRBV7-9, the J gene TRBJ2-5; 9 positions match TRBD1. Germline V lookup: CDR1 SEHNR, CDR2 FQNEAQ (reference sequence). V shed 3 bases and J 4 bases; nucleotides not matched to a gene: 6. The CDR3 is 15 residues long. CDR3 nucleotides: TGTGCCAGCAGCTTCGGACAGGGGAAGGCAGAGACCCAGTACTTC. This sequence encodes CASSFGQGKAETQYF.

This chain joins TRBV7-8 and TRBJ2-7; no definite D call. Germline V gene data show CDR1 as SGHVS and CDR2 as FQNEAQ. CDR3 length equals 13 residues. V was pared by 2 bases and J by 3 bases, with 8 bases between. This chain's CDR3 is CASSLSQLYEQYF. CDR3 bases: TGTGCCAGCAGCTTAAGTCAGCTCTACGAGCAGTACTTC.

This clone was recorded once. The chain joins TRBV25-1 to TRBJ2-2; D unclear. Trimming stripped 10 bases from V and 2 bases from J, with 5 bases between. The germline V gene has CDR1 MGHDK and CDR2 SYGVNS. CDR3 length: 11 amino acids. The CDR3 here is CAISNTGELFF. CDR3 in DNA: TGTGCCATCTCTAACACCGGGGAGCTGTTTTTT.

The chain recombines TRBV6-1 with TRBJ2-7; TRBD1 or TRBD2 may be the D gene (5 bases each). Trimming removed 2 bases from V and 7 bases from J, with 12 bases in between. The CDR3 is 13 residues long. Germline V CDR1 and CDR2: MNHNS, SASEGT. The CDR3 DNA is TGTGCCAGCAGTGAAATAAGGGGACGGGAGCAGTACTTC. Translated: CASSEIRGREQYF.

The V and J genes are TRBV28 and TRBJ2-7, with D perhaps given as TRBD1 or TRBD2 (5 bases each). V was pared by 4 bases and J by 7 bases, with 11 bases between. The CDR3 consists of 12 residues. Germline assignment: CDR1 MDHEN and CDR2 SYDVKM. This chain's CDR3 is CASSSTGPEQYF. The CDR3 region has the DNA TGTGCCAGCAGTTCGACGGGGCCGGAGCAGTACTTC.

The V gene is TRBV2, the J gene TRBJ1-4; no clear D. The V end was cut by 7 bases, the J end by 8 bases, with 11 bases between. CDR1 SNHLY and CDR2 FYNNEI come from the germline V gene. This CDR3 is built from 12 residues. The CDR3 spells CASTISGEKLFF. The CDR3 DNA is TGTGCCAGCACCATAAGTGGCGAAAAACTGTTTTTT.

This clone was seen a few times. V is TRBV3-1 (or the pseudogene TRBV3-2) and J is TRBJ2-7; D is unresolved. Germline V gene sequence: CDR1 LGHDT, CDR2 YNNKEL (reference sequence). The CDR3 has 12 residues. V was clipped by 7 bases and J by 1 base, with 8 bases between them. This CDR3 is CASKGTSYEQYF. The CDR3 nucleotides are TGTGCCAGCAAGGGCACATCCTACGAGCAGTACTTC.

V and J are TRBV7-9 and TRBJ1-1, with 8 bases lining up with TRBD1. The CDR3 covers 12 residues. Trimming removed 7 bases from V and 11 bases from J; junction bases left unmatched: 9. Germline V gives CDR1 SEHNR, CDR2 FQNEAQ (reference sequence). The CDR3 bases are TGTGCCAGCAACCCAGGGGGCAGGGGTGCTTTCTTT. Translated: CASNPGGRGAFF.

J is TRBJ1-3 and V is TRBV7-8, with TRBD1 identical over 8 bases. Germline-derived CDR1 and CDR2 are SGHVS and FQNEAQ. Germline trimming cut 1 base from V and 8 bases from J; bases unmatched to any gene: 7. CDR3 length equals 15 residues. In DNA form, the CDR3 reads TGTGCCAGCAGCTTAGTGAACCAGGGGGCGGACACCATATATTTT. It is translated as CASSLVNQGADTIYF.